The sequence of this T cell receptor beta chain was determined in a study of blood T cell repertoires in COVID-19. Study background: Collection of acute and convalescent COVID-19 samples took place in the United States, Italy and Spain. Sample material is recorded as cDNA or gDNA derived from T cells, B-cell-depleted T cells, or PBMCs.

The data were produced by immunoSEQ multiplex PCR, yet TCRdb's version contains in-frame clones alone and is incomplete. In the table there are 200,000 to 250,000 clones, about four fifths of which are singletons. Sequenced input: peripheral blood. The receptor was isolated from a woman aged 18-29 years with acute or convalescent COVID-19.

CDR3 residues: CASSPRDYGYTF. In DNA form, the CDR3 reads TGTGCCAGCAGCCCCCGGGACTATGGCTACACCTTC. V is TRBV7-8 and J is TRBJ1-2, with D hard to call. The CDR3 covers 12 residues. Germline V lookup: CDR1 SGHVS, CDR2 FQNEAQ. V lost 5 bases, J lost 3 bases, and 7 bases lay in between.